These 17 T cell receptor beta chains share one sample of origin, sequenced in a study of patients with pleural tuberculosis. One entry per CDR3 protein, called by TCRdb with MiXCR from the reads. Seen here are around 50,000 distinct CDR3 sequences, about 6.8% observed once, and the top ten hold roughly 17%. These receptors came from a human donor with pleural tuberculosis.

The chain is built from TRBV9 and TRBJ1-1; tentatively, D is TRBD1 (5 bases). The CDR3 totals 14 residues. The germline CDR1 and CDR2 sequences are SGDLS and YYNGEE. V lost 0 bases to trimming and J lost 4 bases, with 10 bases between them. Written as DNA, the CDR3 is TGTGCCAGCAGCGTAGCCCAGGGAGGCACTGAAGCTTTCTTT. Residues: CASSVAQGGTEAFF.

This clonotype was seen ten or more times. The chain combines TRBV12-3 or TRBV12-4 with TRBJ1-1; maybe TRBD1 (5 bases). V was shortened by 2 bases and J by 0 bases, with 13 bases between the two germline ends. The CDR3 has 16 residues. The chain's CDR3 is CASSLTVGLMNTEAFF. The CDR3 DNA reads TGTGCCAGCAGTTTAACGGTGGGGCTAATGAACACTGAAGCTTTCTTT.

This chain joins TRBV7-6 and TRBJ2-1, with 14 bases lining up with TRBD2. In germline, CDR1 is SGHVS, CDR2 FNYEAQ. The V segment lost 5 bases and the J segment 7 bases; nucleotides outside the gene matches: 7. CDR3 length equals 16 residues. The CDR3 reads CASSPRTSGRINEQFF. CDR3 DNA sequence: TGTGCCAGCAGCCCCCGGACTAGCGGGAGGATAAATGAGCAGTTCTTC.

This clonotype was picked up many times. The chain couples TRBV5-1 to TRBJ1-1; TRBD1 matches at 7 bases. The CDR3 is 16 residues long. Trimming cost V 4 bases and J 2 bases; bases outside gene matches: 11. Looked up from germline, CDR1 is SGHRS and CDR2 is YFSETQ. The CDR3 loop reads CASSPEPGQQNTEAFF. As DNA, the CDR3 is TGCGCCAGCAGCCCAGAACCGGGACAGCAAAACACTGAAGCTTTCTTT. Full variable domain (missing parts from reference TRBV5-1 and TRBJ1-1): KAGVTQTPRYLIKTRGQQVTLSCSPISGHRSVSWYQQTPGQGLQFLFEYFSETQRNKGNFPGRFSGRQFSNSRSEMNVSTLELGDSALYLCASSPEPGQQNTEAFFGQGTRLTVV.

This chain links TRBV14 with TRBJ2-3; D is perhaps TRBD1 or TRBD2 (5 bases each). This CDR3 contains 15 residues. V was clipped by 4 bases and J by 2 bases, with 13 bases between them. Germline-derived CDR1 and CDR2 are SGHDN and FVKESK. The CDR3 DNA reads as TGTGCCAGCAGCCCGGGACGGATCCTCACAGATACGCAGTATTTT. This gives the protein CASSPGRILTDTQYF.

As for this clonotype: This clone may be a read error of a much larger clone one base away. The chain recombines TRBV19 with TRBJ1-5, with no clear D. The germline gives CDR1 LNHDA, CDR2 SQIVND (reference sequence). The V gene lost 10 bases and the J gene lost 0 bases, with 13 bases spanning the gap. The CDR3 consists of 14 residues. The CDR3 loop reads CATSRRDSNQPQHF. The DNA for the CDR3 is TGTGCCACTTCAAGACGGGATAGCAATCAGCCCCAGCATTTT.

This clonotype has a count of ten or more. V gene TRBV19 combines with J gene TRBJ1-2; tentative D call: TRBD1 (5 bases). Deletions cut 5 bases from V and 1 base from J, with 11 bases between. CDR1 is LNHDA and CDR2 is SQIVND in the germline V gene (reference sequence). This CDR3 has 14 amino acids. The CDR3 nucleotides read TGTGCCAGTAGTCACCGGGGGGTTAACTATGGCTACACCTTC. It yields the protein CASSHRGVNYGYTF. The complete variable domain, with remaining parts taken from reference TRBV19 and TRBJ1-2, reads DGGITQSPKYLFRKEGQNVTLSCEQNLNHDAMYWYRQDPGQGLRLIYYSQIVNDFQKGDIAEGYSVSREKKESFPLTVTSAQKNPTAFYLCASSHRGVNYGYTFGSGTRLTVV.

The CDR3 sequence: CASSYGTVVETQYF. The CDR3 DNA reads TGTGCCAGCAGTTACGGGACCGTTGTGGAGACCCAGTACTTC. The rearrangement uses TRBV6-2 or TRBV6-3 and TRBJ2-5, with D perhaps TRBD1 or TRBD2 (5 bases each). CDR1 MNHEY and CDR2 SVGEGT come from the germline V gene. Trimming left V 2 bases short and J 5 bases short, with 12 bases between. The CDR3 length is 14 residues.

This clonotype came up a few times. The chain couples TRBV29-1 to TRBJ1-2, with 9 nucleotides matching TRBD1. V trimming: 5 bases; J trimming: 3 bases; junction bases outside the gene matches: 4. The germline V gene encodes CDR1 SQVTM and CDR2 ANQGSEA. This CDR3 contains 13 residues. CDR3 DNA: TGCAGCGTTCCGACAGGGGGATACTATGGCTACACCTTC. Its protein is CSVPTGGYYGYTF.

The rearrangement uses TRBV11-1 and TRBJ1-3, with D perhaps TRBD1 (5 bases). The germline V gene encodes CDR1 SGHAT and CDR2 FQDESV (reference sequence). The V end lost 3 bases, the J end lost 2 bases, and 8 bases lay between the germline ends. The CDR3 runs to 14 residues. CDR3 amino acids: CASSLKGAGNTIYF. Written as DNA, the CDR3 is TGTGCCAGCAGCTTGAAAGGGGCTGGAAACACCATATATTTT.

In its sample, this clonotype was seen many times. Here the CDR3 reads CASSLKGLAGTDTQYF. The DNA for the CDR3 is TGTGCCAGCAGTTTAAAGGGACTAGCGGGCACAGATACGCAGTATTTT. This chain links TRBV28 with TRBJ2-3; 11 bases are a match to TRBD2. J gave up 1 base and V 2 bases, and 2 bases lay outside the gene matches. Germline V gene lookup returns CDR1 MDHEN and CDR2 SYDVKM. This CDR3 is 16 amino acids long. Full variable domain (outside the CDR3, taken from reference TRBV28 and TRBJ2-3): DVKVTQSSRYLVKRTGEKVFLECVQDMDHENMFWYRQDPGLGLRLIYFSYDVKMKEKGDIPEGYSVSREKKERFSLILESASTNQTSMYLCASSLKGLAGTDTQYFGPGTRLTVL.

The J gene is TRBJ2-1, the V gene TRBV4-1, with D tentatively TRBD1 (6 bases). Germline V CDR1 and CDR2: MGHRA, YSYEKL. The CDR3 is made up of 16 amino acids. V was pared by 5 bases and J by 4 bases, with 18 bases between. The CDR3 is CASSGRTVSLYNEQFF. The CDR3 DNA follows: TGCGCCAGCAGCGGACGGACAGTTTCCCTGTACAATGAGCAGTTCTTC.

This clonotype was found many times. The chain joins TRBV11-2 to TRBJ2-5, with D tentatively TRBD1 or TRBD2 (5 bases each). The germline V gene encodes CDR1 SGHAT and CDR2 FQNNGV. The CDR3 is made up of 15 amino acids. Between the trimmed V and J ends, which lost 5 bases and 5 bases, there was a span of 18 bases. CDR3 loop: CASSPTGTSGETQYF. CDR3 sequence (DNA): TGTGCCAGCAGCCCAACCGGGACCAGTGGGGAGACCCAGTACTTC.

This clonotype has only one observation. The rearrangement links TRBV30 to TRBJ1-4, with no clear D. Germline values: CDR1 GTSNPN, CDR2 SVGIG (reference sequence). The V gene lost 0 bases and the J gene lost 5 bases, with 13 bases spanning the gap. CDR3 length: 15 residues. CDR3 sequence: CAWSVLRTENEKLFF. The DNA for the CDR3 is TGTGCCTGGAGTGTACTTAGGACGGAGAATGAAAAACTGTTTTTT.

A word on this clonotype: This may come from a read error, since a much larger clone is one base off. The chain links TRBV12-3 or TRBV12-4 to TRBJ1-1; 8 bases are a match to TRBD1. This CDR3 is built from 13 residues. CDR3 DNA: TGTGCCAGCAGTTCGGCAGGGGGCACTGAAGCTTCCTTT. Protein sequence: CASSSAGGTEASF.

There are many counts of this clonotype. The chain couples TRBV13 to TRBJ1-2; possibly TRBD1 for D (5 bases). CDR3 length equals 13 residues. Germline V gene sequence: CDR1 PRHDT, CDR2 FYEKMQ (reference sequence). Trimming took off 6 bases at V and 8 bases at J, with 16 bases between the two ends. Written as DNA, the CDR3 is TGTGCCAGCAGGACGGGACGGGCAGCAGGCTACACCTTC. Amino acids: CASRTGRAAGYTF.

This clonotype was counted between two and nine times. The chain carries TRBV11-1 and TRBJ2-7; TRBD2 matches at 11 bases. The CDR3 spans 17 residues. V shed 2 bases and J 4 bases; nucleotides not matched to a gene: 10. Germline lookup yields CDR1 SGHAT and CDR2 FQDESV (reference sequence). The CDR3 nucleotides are TGTGCCAGCAGCTTATTGACTAGCGGGATCGATCCATACGAGCAGTACTTC. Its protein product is CASSLLTSGIDPYEQYF.